A single T cell receptor (beta chain) is shown here with its context. The sample comes from a study of blood T cells in healthy people across ages. Together with a sample-barcoded 5' primer, a J-beta primer mix was included in a second PCR lasting roughly 6 to 12 cycles. TCRdb reprocessed the 5' RACE reads via MiXCR and lists one record per CDR3 protein. The sample lists over 750,000 distinct CDR3 sequences, roughly 25% occurring once. Trimming removed 4 bases at V and 6 bases at J, with 16 bases between. This CDR3 region has 14 residues. Per the germline V gene, CDR1 is SGHRS and CDR2 is YFSETQ. The extraction recovered at least 5.5 micrograms of total RNA per sample. This sample also appeared in a second study, on T cells of mothers and their children.

The sequenced sample consisted of blood. This chain links TRBV5-1 with TRBJ1-2, with a possible D match to TRBD1 (6 bases). The TCR originated in a boy aged 5-17 years in good health. The CDR3 spells CASSVSGHGNGYTF. The CDR3 DNA reads as TGCGCCAGCAGCGTGTCGGGACACGGAAATGGCTACACCTTC.